The 25 T cell receptor beta chains below come from one sample, sequenced in a study of cytomegalovirus exposure and HLA in healthy donors. This PCR relied on a set of 60 Vbeta primers and 13 Jbeta primers. Measured with immunoSEQ multiplex PCR; TCRdb has only the in-frame clones, and not every one. The sample lists 130,000 or so clones, approximately 74% occurring once. The sample consisted of PBMCs. The receptors come from a man aged 40-49 years in good health and CMV-seropositive.

The chain recombines TRBV6-1 with TRBJ2-7; 11 nucleotides line up with TRBD2. Germline assignment: CDR1 MNHNS and CDR2 SASEGT. V shed 8 bases and J 6 bases; nucleotides not matched to a gene: 9. This CDR3 is built from 14 residues. The CDR3 spells CASLKTSGSFEQYF. CDR3 nucleotides: TGTGCCAGCTTAAAAACTAGCGGGAGTTTCGAGCAGTACTTC.

The genes are TRBV11-2 and TRBJ1-4, with D possibly being TRBD1 (5 bases). There are 16 residues in the CDR3. Trimming removed 0 bases at V and 8 bases at J, with 16 bases between. Germline assignment: CDR1 SGHAT and CDR2 FQNNGV. The CDR3 DNA reads as TGTGCCAGCAGCTTAGATGGTAGGCCAGGGTACGAAAAACTGTTTTTT. This translates into CASSLDGRPGYEKLFF.

This clone showed up just a few times. Other DNA sequences in the same sample also yield this CDR3. The chain links TRBV11-2 to TRBJ2-5; 7 bases agree with TRBD2. Per the germline V gene, CDR1 is SGHAT and CDR2 is FQNNGV. The CDR3 consists of 16 residues. J was trimmed by 5 bases and V by 1 base; bases with no gene match: 10. In DNA, the CDR3 is TGTGCCAGCAGCTTAGGGACTCTGGGGGGGGTGGAGACCCAGTACTTC. This codes for CASSLGTLGGVETQYF.

The gene calls are TRBV27 and TRBJ2-7, with D possibly TRBD1 on 5 matching bases. V was pared by 0 bases and J by 7 bases, with 13 bases between. Germline V gene lookup returns CDR1 MNHEY and CDR2 SMNVEV (reference sequence). The length of the CDR3 is 14 residues. CDR3 protein: CASSLSFGSGEQYF. In DNA, the CDR3 is TGTGCCAGCAGTTTATCCTTCGGGTCAGGGGAGCAGTACTTC.

In its sample, this clone was seen once. The rearrangement joins TRBV6-1 to TRBJ2-5, with 7 bases fitting TRBD1. Germline loops: CDR1 MNHNS, CDR2 SASEGT. V lost 1 base to trimming and J lost 1 base; unmatched junction nucleotides: 3. The CDR3 runs to 15 residues. The DNA for the CDR3 is TGTGCCAGCAGTGAAGTTGGGACAGCCCAAGAGACCCAGTACTTC. This sequence encodes CASSEVGTAQETQYF.

The J gene is TRBJ2-2, the V gene TRBV7-8, with D tentatively TRBD1 (6 bases). Germline lookup yields CDR1 SGHVS and CDR2 FQNEAQ. Deletions cut 4 bases from V and 4 bases from J, with 19 bases between. This CDR3 comprises 17 residues. CDR3 bases: TGTGCCAGCAGCTCGCTATACAGGGTGGGGAGCACCGGGGAGCTGTTTTTT. As protein: CASSSLYRVGSTGELFF.

The J gene is TRBJ2-1, the V gene TRBV5-6; TRBD1 is a possible D gene (6 bases). The CDR3 extends over 15 amino acids. V gave up 0 bases and J gave up 2 bases, with 9 bases separating them. The germline gives CDR1 SGHDT, CDR2 YYEEEE. Written as DNA, the CDR3 is TGTGCCAGCAGCTTGGAGGGGGTCGCCTACAATGAGCAGTTCTTC. Translating it yields CASSLEGVAYNEQFF.

The chain has TRBV7-9 and TRBJ1-1; a possible D gene is TRBD1 (5 bases). CDR1 SEHNR and CDR2 FQNEAQ come from the germline V gene (reference sequence). Trimming shortened V by 5 bases and J by 1 base, and 11 bases separated the two germline ends. The CDR3 spans 14 residues. CDR3 nucleotide sequence: TGTGCCAGCAGCCAAGACAGCCCGAACACTGAAGCTTTCTTT. Amino acid sequence: CASSQDSPNTEAFF.

This clone came up a few times. Relative to the germline gene, one junction end is altered; a read error may explain this. V gene TRBV7-7 combines with J gene TRBJ1-4; weak D call: TRBD1 (6 bases). The CDR3 has 15 residues. Germline V gene data show CDR1 as SSHAT and CDR2 as FNYEAQ (reference sequence). This CDR3 reads CASSPLQGGREKLFF. The CDR3 bases are TGTGCTAGCAGCCCGTTACAGGGTGGCCGTGAAAAACTGTTTTTT.

The chain links TRBV5-4 to TRBJ1-1; D is possibly TRBD1 (6 bases). The germline V gene has CDR1 SGHNT and CDR2 YYREEE (reference sequence). The germline V and J ends were trimmed by 0 bases and 0 bases, with 12 bases remaining between them. This CDR3 contains 16 residues. This chain's CDR3 is CASSLGGHNMNTEAFF. The CDR3 DNA sequence: TGTGCCAGCAGCTTGGGGGGACATAACATGAACACTGAAGCTTTCTTT. Supplemented by reference TRBV5-4 and TRBJ1-1, the full variable domain reads ETGVTQSPTHLIKTRGQQVTLRCSSQSGHNTVSWYQQALGQGPQFIFQYYREEENGRGNFPPRFSGLQFPNYSSELNVNALELDDSALYLCASSLGGHNMNTEAFFGQGTRLTVV.

The genes are TRBV19 and TRBJ1-1; D perhaps matches TRBD1 (6 bases). This CDR3 region has 16 residues. The V end lost 6 bases, the J end lost 4 bases, and 21 bases lay between the germline ends. From germline, CDR1 is LNHDA and CDR2 SQIVND (reference sequence). CDR3 in DNA: TGTGCCAGTAGACATCAGGGGTGGGGTGACGGCACTGAAGCTTTCTTT. Amino acid sequence: CASRHQGWGDGTEAFF.

The chain joins TRBV19 to TRBJ1-1; a possible D gene is TRBD1 (5 bases). The ends were cut back, 10 bases at V and 3 bases at J, with 21 bases in the middle. Germline lookup yields CDR1 LNHDA and CDR2 SQIVND (reference sequence). This CDR3 has 15 residues. CDR3 sequence: CATILRGSGYTEAFF. In DNA form, the CDR3 reads TGTGCCACCATCCTTAGGGGTTCCGGGTACACTGAAGCTTTCTTT. Looking up the rest from reference TRBV19 and TRBJ1-1 gives the full variable domain: DGGITQSPKYLFRKEGQNVTLSCEQNLNHDAMYWYRQDPGQGLRLIYYSQIVNDFQKGDIAEGYSVSREKKESFPLTVTSAQKNPTAFYLCATILRGSGYTEAFFGQGTRLTVV.

The CDR3 here is CASSLGLAGDEQYF. In nucleotides, the CDR3 is TGTGCCAGCAGTTTAGGACTAGCGGGAGACGAGCAGTACTTC. The chain combines TRBV27 with TRBJ2-7, with 13 bases identical to TRBD2. CDR1 and CDR2 from the germline V gene are MNHEY and SMNVEV (reference sequence). This CDR3 has 14 amino acids. Trimming removed 2 bases from V and 5 bases from J; junction bases left unmatched: 0.

The chain carries TRBV6-5 and TRBJ2-7, with a possible D match to TRBD2 (7 bases). V lost 6 bases and J 6 bases, leaving 9 bases between the germline ends. The germline gives CDR1 MNHEY, CDR2 SVGAGI. The CDR3 totals 11 residues. The CDR3 protein is CASSGGLEQYF. In DNA, the CDR3 is TGTGCCAGCAGCGGGGGGCTCGAGCAGTACTTC.

The genes are TRBV9 and TRBJ2-1; weak D call: TRBD2 (5 bases). There are 14 residues in the CDR3. V gave up 0 bases and J gave up 8 bases, with 12 bases separating them. Looked up from germline, CDR1 is SGDLS and CDR2 is YYNGEE. The CDR3 loop reads CASSVGQSSYEQFF. The CDR3, as DNA: TGTGCCAGCAGCGTAGGCCAATCTAGCTATGAGCAGTTCTTC.

J is TRBJ1-1 and V is TRBV15, with D possibly matching TRBD1 (6 bases). Germline CDR1 and CDR2: LNHNV and YYDKDF (reference sequence). The ends were cut back, 1 base at V and 1 base at J, with 7 bases in the middle. This CDR3 has 14 residues. CDR3 sequence (DNA): TGTGCCACCAGCAGAGTGGACAGGAACACTGAAGCTTTCTTT. It is translated as CATSRVDRNTEAFF.

This clone was observed a few times. This rearrangement joins TRBV28 to TRBJ2-6; D is unclear. The germline V gene encodes CDR1 MDHEN and CDR2 SYDVKM. The CDR3 is 15 residues long. V gave up 2 bases and J gave up 4 bases, with 9 bases separating them. CDR3 in DNA: TGTGCCAGCAGTTTACGAGAGCCCGGGGCCAACGTCCTGACTTTC. The encoded protein is CASSLREPGANVLTF.

This clone was counted only a few times. The chain has TRBV15 and TRBJ1-5; no definite D call. Trimming cost V 4 bases and J 1 base, with 8 bases left between them. Germline CDR1 and CDR2: LNHNV and YYDKDF (reference sequence). The CDR3 runs 14 residues. The CDR3 nucleotides are TGTGCCACCAGCAAGAGAGGGAGCAATCAGCCCCAGCATTTT. As protein: CATSKRGSNQPQHF.

A word on this clone: The identical CDR3 is also encoded by other nucleotide sequences in the sample. The J gene is TRBJ2-5, the V gene TRBV6-1; 9 bases align to TRBD2. The CDR3 is 14 residues long. The J segment lost 5 bases and the V segment lost 8 bases, leaving 9 bases of the junction unmatched. Germline values: CDR1 MNHNS, CDR2 SASEGT. The CDR3 here is CASGGGLAGETQYF. The CDR3 DNA reads TGTGCCAGCGGAGGGGGACTAGCCGGGGAGACCCAGTACTTC.

The rearrangement uses TRBV2 and TRBJ2-6; tentatively, D is TRBD1 (6 bases). Trimming took 7 bases from V and 0 from J, leaving 10 bases between them. This CDR3 has 15 residues. CDR1 SNHLY and CDR2 FYNNEI come from the germline V gene. In nucleotides, the CDR3 is TGTGCCAGCACCGCAGGGGCCTCTGGGGCCAACGTCCTGACTTTC. It encodes CASTAGASGANVLTF.

The chain recombines TRBV10-1 with TRBJ2-7; no firm D call. The CDR3 sequence is 14 residues long. The V end was cut by 0 bases, the J end by 6 bases, with 12 bases between. Germline loops: CDR1 WNHNN, CDR2 SYGVQD (reference sequence). The CDR3 protein is CASSESQVIGEQYF. The CDR3 coding sequence is TGCGCCAGCAGTGAGTCGCAGGTAATCGGCGAGCAGTACTTC.

V usage is TRBV19 and J usage is TRBJ1-5, with 10 positions matching TRBD1. This CDR3 has 14 residues. Germline assignment: CDR1 LNHDA and CDR2 SQIVND (reference sequence). The V and J ends lost 6 bases and 5 bases, in that order; junction bases with no gene match: 4. Here the CDR3 reads CASSKTGGYQPQHF. In nucleotides, the CDR3 is TGTGCCAGTAGCAAGACAGGGGGCTATCAGCCCCAGCATTTT.

The genes are TRBV5-1 and TRBJ2-5, with D possibly matching TRBD2 (7 bases). V was cut by 0 bases and J by 2 bases, with 14 bases left in between. Germline V CDR1 and CDR2: SGHRS, YFSETQ. The CDR3 has 16 amino acids. Here the CDR3 reads CASSLVGGGSQETQYF. The CDR3 region has the DNA TGCGCCAGCAGCTTGGTTGGGGGGGGCTCTCAAGAGACCCAGTACTTC.

This chain links TRBV2 with TRBJ1-1; 8 bases are shared with TRBD1. This CDR3 contains 18 residues. V lost 7 bases to trimming and J lost 0 bases; unmatched junction nucleotides: 16. Germline values: CDR1 SNHLY, CDR2 FYNNEI. The CDR3 loop is CASMLPQGTGVMNTEAFF. The CDR3, as DNA: TGTGCCAGCATGCTACCTCAGGGGACAGGTGTCATGAACACTGAAGCTTTCTTT.

The V and J genes are TRBV27 and TRBJ2-7; 8 nucleotides agree with TRBD1. The CDR3 extends over 15 amino acids. Germline CDR1 is MNHEY and CDR2 is SMNVEV (reference sequence). Trimming at V came to 5 bases and at J to 4 bases, leaving 10 bases not matched to a gene. The CDR3 loop is CASSVDRGRGYEQYF. As DNA, the CDR3 is TGTGCCAGCAGTGTCGACAGGGGAAGGGGGTACGAGCAGTACTTC.